This T cell receptor (beta chain) was captured in a study of blood T cells in healthy people across ages. Study-level results: Because donor CMV status was unknown, expanded clonotype changes were possibly confounded. Considered underestimates were the diversity estimates obtained from one million T cells.

Samples each yielded at least 5 micrograms of total RNA. Primed by a sample-barcoded 5' primer and a J-beta primer mix, a second PCR proceeded for roughly 6 to 12 cycles. Researchers report that each sample yielded at least 3 million CDR3-containing paired-end reads. TCRdb redid the calling of the 5' RACE reads with MiXCR, one entry per CDR3 protein. Seen here are around 1,100,000 distinct CDR3 sequences, around two fifths observed once, and the top ten hold about 12%. A word on this clonotype: What it binds is not known.

This TCR was sampled from a young man in good health. The sequenced material came from blood.

This CDR3 reads CSARAQGAGGYTF. The DNA for the CDR3 is TGCAGTGCTAGAGCGCAAGGGGCTGGAGGCTACACCTTC. The chain carries TRBV20-1 and TRBJ1-2; D might be TRBD1 (5 bases). CDR1 is DFQATT, CDR2 SNEGSKA, per germline (reference sequence). Trimming removed 1 base from V and 8 bases from J, with 14 bases in between. The length of the CDR3 is 13 residues.